One sample yielded the 17 T cell receptor beta chains listed below, sequenced in a study of T cell responses to AZD1222 COVID-19 vaccine. Sequenced by immunoSEQ multiplex PCR; TCRdb stores in-frame clones only, minus some. The sample carries about 88,000 clones, approximately 88% recorded once. The sample in question was peripheral blood, obtained 28 days after the second AZD1222 dose. The source of these receptors is an adult who received the AZD1222 COVID-19 vaccine.

The chain employs TRBV2 and TRBJ1-5, with D tentatively TRBD1 (6 bases). The CDR3 runs 14 residues. Germline V gene data show CDR1 as SNHLY and CDR2 as FYNNEI. Trimming removed 4 bases at V and 7 bases at J, with 14 bases between. CDR3 DNA sequence: TGTGCCAGCAGTGTGGAAGGGCAGGGGCAGCCCCAGCATTTT. Translation: CASSVEGQGQPQHF.

The V and J genes are TRBV3-1 (or the pseudogene TRBV3-2) and TRBJ2-7; no clear D gene. V shed 1 base and J shed 2 bases, with 30 bases lying between them. The CDR3 has 21 residues. CDR1 and CDR2 from the germline V gene are LGHDT and YNNKEL (reference sequence). CDR3 sequence (DNA): TGTGCCAGCAGCCAAGGCATGATAGTTCCTGATGCCGAGGAATACACCTACGAGCAGTACTTC. It codes for CASSQGMIVPDAEEYTYEQYF.

This clone was picked up one time. The rearrangement joins TRBV7-2 to TRBJ1-6, with unresolved D. The CDR3 runs 15 residues. V gave up 3 bases and J gave up 10 bases, with 16 bases separating them. CDR1 is SGHTA, CDR2 FQGNSA, per germline. The CDR3 DNA is TGTGCCAGCAGCTTTACGTACGGGGTCGGATCACCCCTCCACTTT. Translated: CASSFTYGVGSPLHF.

This clone was observed a few times. The chain couples TRBV12-3 or TRBV12-4 to TRBJ1-4; no firm D call. Trimming took off 3 bases at V and 5 bases at J, with 4 bases between the two ends. The CDR3 is made up of 12 amino acids. The CDR3 coding sequence is TGTGCCAGCAGTTTCAGAAATGAAAAACTGTTTTTT. Amino acids: CASSFRNEKLFF.

This clone turned up a few times. V usage is TRBV3-1 (or the pseudogene TRBV3-2) and J usage is TRBJ1-1; TRBD1 matches 7 bases. This CDR3 region has 14 residues. CDR1 is LGHDT and CDR2 is YNNKEL in the germline V gene (reference sequence). Trimming took 4 bases from V and 7 from J; bases not matched to a gene: 9. The CDR3 region has the DNA TGTGCCAGCAGCCGATCAGGGGGAACACTTGAAGCTTTCTTT. Translation gives CASSRSGGTLEAFF.

This chain links TRBV18 with TRBJ2-7; TRBD1 aligns across 8 bases. Germline trimming cut 5 bases from V and 0 bases from J; bases unmatched to any gene: 9. The V gene's germline CDR1 is KGHSH and CDR2 LQKENI. The CDR3 contains 16 residues. The CDR3 sequence: CASSTQTGVSSYEQYF. DNA of the CDR3: TGTGCCAGCTCAACACAGACAGGGGTAAGCTCCTACGAGCAGTACTTC.

V usage is TRBV18 and J usage is TRBJ2-2, with TRBD1 matching over 7 bases. Germline CDR1 and CDR2: KGHSH and LQKENI. The CDR3 is 14 amino acids. V was clipped by 5 bases and J by 4 bases; unmatched bases: 4. The CDR3 DNA is TGTGCCAGCTCAGCGGACAGGAGCACCGGGGAGCTGTTTTTT. This translates into CASSADRSTGELFF.

This clone has just a few counts. The CDR3 here is CASSYSWTANYGYTF. In DNA form, the CDR3 reads TGTGCCAGCAGTTACTCTTGGACAGCCAACTATGGCTACACCTTC. The chain links TRBV6-5 to TRBJ1-2; a weak D match, TRBD1 (6 bases). Looked up from germline, CDR1 is MNHEY and CDR2 is SVGAGI. The CDR3 has 15 residues. The V end lost 0 bases, the J end lost 2 bases, and 10 bases lay between the germline ends.

The rearrangement uses TRBV7-9 and TRBJ2-2; D gene uncertain. V lost 0 bases to trimming and J lost 6 bases, with 14 bases between them. This CDR3 is 16 amino acids long. Germline-derived CDR1 and CDR2 are SEHNR and FQNEAQ (reference sequence). CDR3 coding DNA: TGTGCCAGCAGCTTAGCAGGAACATTGAGGCCCGGGGAGCTGTTTTTT. Translated, it gives CASSLAGTLRPGELFF.

This chain links TRBV18 with TRBJ1-3; no firm D call. Germline V gene data show CDR1 as KGHSH and CDR2 as LQKENI. Trimming stripped 4 bases from V and 0 bases from J, with 13 bases between. The CDR3 runs 16 residues. The CDR3 region is CASSQSDGSSGNTIYF. The CDR3 coding sequence is TGTGCCAGCTCACAGAGCGACGGAAGCTCTGGAAACACCATATATTTT. Full variable domain (remainder filled in from reference TRBV18 and TRBJ1-3): NAGVMQNPRHLVRRRGQEARLRCSPMKGHSHVYWYRQLPEEGLKFMVYLQKENIIDESGMPKERFSAEFPKEGPSILRIQQVVRGDSAAYFCASSQSDGSSGNTIYFGEGSWLTVV.

The chain is built from TRBV18 and TRBJ1-4; 8 positions agree with TRBD1. Germline CDR1 KGHSH, CDR2 LQKENI. J gave up 14 bases and V 0 bases, and 5 bases lay outside the gene matches. The CDR3 sequence is 13 residues long. In nucleotides, the CDR3 is TGTGCCAGCTCACCACCGGGACAGGATCGGCTGTTTTTT. Translated, it gives CASSPPGQDRLFF.

The J gene is TRBJ2-5, the V gene TRBV11-1, with TRBD2 matching over 7 bases. The CDR3 extends over 15 amino acids. V shed 2 bases, J shed 5 bases, and the junction held 8 bases outside the gene matches. Germline V gene lookup returns CDR1 SGHAT and CDR2 FQDESV (reference sequence). As DNA, the CDR3 is TGTGCCAGCAGCTTACCCTCGGTGCGGGGGGAGACCCAGTACTTC. It codes for CASSLPSVRGETQYF.

This clone has just one count. The chain recombines TRBV27 with TRBJ1-2, with D possibly matching TRBD1 (6 bases). The length of the CDR3 is 13 residues. V lost 5 bases to trimming and J lost 5 bases, with 12 bases between them. Germline V CDR1 and CDR2: MNHEY, SMNVEV (reference sequence). The CDR3 is CASSPRDMYGYTF. CDR3 DNA sequence: TGTGCCAGCAGTCCCCGGGACATGTATGGCTACACCTTC.

The chain combines TRBV6-5 with TRBJ2-7, with D perhaps TRBD2 (5 bases). V shed 8 bases and J shed 6 bases, with 14 bases lying between them. Germline CDR1 is MNHEY and CDR2 is SVGAGI. The CDR3 covers 12 residues. The CDR3, as DNA: TGTGCCAGCGCTCTTCCAGAGGGCGAGCAGTACTTC. Encoded protein: CASALPEGEQYF.

This chain uses TRBV15 with TRBJ1-5; a weak D match, TRBD1 (5 bases). Germline lookup yields CDR1 LNHNV and CDR2 YYDKDF (reference sequence). The CDR3 is 16 residues long. V was pared by 5 bases and J by 1 base, with 15 bases between. CDR3 protein: CATSAGYTLSNQPQHF. CDR3 nucleotides: TGTGCCACCAGCGCAGGGTACACCCTAAGCAATCAGCCCCAGCATTTT.

The chain couples TRBV5-1 to TRBJ1-2, with a possible D match to TRBD1 (6 bases). V was clipped by 4 bases and J by 0 bases, with 13 bases between them. Per germline, CDR1 SGHRS and CDR2 YFSETQ. This CDR3 region has 15 residues. In nucleotides, the CDR3 is TGCGCCAGCAGCCTAGGGACAAGTACTAACTATGGCTACACCTTC. Translation: CASSLGTSTNYGYTF. Combining the CDR3 with reference TRBV5-1 and TRBJ1-2 gives the whole variable domain KAGVTQTPRYLIKTRGQQVTLSCSPISGHRSVSWYQQTPGQGLQFLFEYFSETQRNKGNFPGRFSGRQFSNSRSEMNVSTLELGDSALYLCASSLGTSTNYGYTFGSGTRLTVV.

Here the CDR3 DNA reads TGTGCCACCAGCAGGGCACGGTACAATGAGCAGTTCTTC. Encoded protein: CATSRARYNEQFF. This sequence joins TRBV15 and TRBJ2-1; D gene unclear. CDR1 and CDR2 from the germline V gene are LNHNV and YYDKDF (reference sequence). The V gene lost 3 bases and the J gene lost 4 bases, with 7 bases spanning the gap. The length of the CDR3 is 13 residues.